This T cell receptor (beta chain) was sequenced in a study of regulatory T cells in long-lasting Graves disease. General observations from the study: Persistent Graves' patients showed less TCR diversity than newly diagnosed patients showed. The study examined only peripheral blood, not thyroid tissue.

Relying on iRepertoire HTBI primers and Arm-PCR of CDR3 regions, the team built TCR beta libraries. TCRdb redid the calling of the multiplex PCR reads with MiXCR, one entry per CDR3 protein. Of a few hundred thousand distinct CDR3 sequences listed, 23% are singletons. As concerns this clonotype: The target antigen is unknown.

The CDR3 has 14 amino acids. Germline V gives CDR1 MNHEY, CDR2 SVGAGI. The V and J ends lost 4 bases and 4 bases respectively, with 12 bases between them. Described time point: persistent/refractory GD, antithyroid drugs over 5 years with positive TRAb. TCR sequences were obtained from RNA taken from PBMCs. As collected, the peripheral blood samples measured 7.5 to 10 milliliters each and went into EDTA tubes. This TCR was sampled from a female donor with Graves disease. Sequencing was performed on peripheral blood mononuclear cells (PBMCs), taken when the disease was refractory, from a patient treated with antithyroid drugs. This sequence joins TRBV6-5 and TRBJ2-3; D may be TRBD1 (6 bases). As DNA, the CDR3 is TGTGCCAGCAGTTCGTTAACAGGGCCAGATACGCAGTATTTT. Protein product: CASSSLTGPDTQYF.